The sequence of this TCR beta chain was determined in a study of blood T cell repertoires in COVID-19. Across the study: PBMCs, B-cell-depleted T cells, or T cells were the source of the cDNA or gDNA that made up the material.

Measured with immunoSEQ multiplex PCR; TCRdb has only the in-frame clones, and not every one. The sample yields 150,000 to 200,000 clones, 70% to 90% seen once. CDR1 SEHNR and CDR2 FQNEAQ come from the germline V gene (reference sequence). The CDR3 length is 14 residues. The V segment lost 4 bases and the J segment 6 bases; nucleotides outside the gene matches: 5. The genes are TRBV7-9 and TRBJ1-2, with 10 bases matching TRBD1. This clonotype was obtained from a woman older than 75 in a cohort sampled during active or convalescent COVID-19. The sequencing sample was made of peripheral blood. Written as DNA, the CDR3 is TGTGCCAGCAGCTCCTTCGGACAGGGGGATGGCTACACCTTC. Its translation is CASSSFGQGDGYTF. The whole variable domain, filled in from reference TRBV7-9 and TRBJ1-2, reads DTGVSQNPRHKITKRGQNVTFRCDPISEHNRLYWYRQTLGQGPEFLTYFQNEAQLEKSRLLSDRFSAERPKGSFSTLEIQRTEQGDSAMYLCASSSFGQGDGYTFGSGTRLTVV.